This is a list of T cell receptor beta chains from one sample in a study of cytomegalovirus exposure and HLA in healthy donors. Sequenced by immunoSEQ multiplex PCR; TCRdb stores in-frame clones only, minus some. The profile shows 110,000 to 150,000 clones, about 74% of them singletons. Sequencing was carried out using PBMCs. These TCRs come from a man younger than 35 in good health and CMV-seropositive. CDR3s include the opening cysteine and the closing phenylalanine or tryptophan. The D gene is left open where the match is weak. The size field is filled for only some rows; it gives once, few, many or a size class.

>TRBD1|15|.|TRBV7-6|TRBJ2-7
TGTGCCAGCAGCTTAGAAGGACAGGGCCCCTACGAGCAGTACTTC
CASSLEGQGPYEQYF
>TRBD1|14|few|TRBV7-8|TRBJ1-4
TGTGCCAGCAGCTTACAGGGGGTGTTTGAAAAACTGTTTTTT
CASSLQGVFEKLFF
>TRBD2|16|few|TRBV6-6|TRBJ2-3
TGTGCCAGCAGTTCTAAGCGGGGGGGACGGACAGATACGCAGTATTTT
CASSSKRGGRTDTQYF
>TRBD2|16|.|TRBV5-1|TRBJ2-7
TGCGCCAGCAGTTCTGCAGGACTAGCCATACAAGGCGAGCAGTACTTC
CASSSAGLAIQGEQYF
>.|13|few|TRBV9|TRBJ2-2
TGTGCCAGCAGCGTACAGGGTCCCGGGGAGCTGTTTTTT
CASSVQGPGELFF
>.|16|.|TRBV5-4|TRBJ2-3
TGTGCCAGCAGCTTGGGGGCGGCGGGATCCACAGATACGCAGTATTTT
CASSLGAAGSTDTQYF
>.|17|.|TRBV19|TRBJ2-2
TGTGCCAGTAGTACTCGGACAGACCCTGCGTACACCGGGGAGCTGTTTTTT
CASSTRTDPAYTGELFF
>.|13|.|TRBV4-2|TRBJ2-1
TGTGCCAGCAGCCCAGACGTATACAATGAGCAGTTCTTC
CASSPDVYNEQFF
>.|15|.|TRBV7-2|TRBJ1-1
TGTGCCAGCAGTGCGCGGGTCGCCGGGAACACTGAAGCTTTCTTT
CASSARVAGNTEAFF
>TRBD1|16|.|TRBV19|TRBJ1-5
TGTGCCAGTAGTCCATGGACAGGGGATAGCAATCAGCCCCAGCATTTT
CASSPWTGDSNQPQHF
>TRBD1|15|.|TRBV5-6|TRBJ1-2
TGTGCCAGCAGCTGGGGGACAGGTGCGGACTATGGCTACACCTTC
CASSWGTGADYGYTF
>.|16|.|TRBV7-2|TRBJ2-7
TGTGCCAGCAGCTTAGACGCGGGGAGGAGCTCCTACGAGCAGTACTTC
CASSLDAGRSSYEQYF
>TRBD1|14|.|TRBV19|TRBJ2-7
TGTGCCAGTAGTCTGACGAACAGGGGCAACGAGCAGTACTTC
CASSLTNRGNEQYF
>TRBD2|18|.|TRBV30|TRBJ2-7
TGTGCCTGGAGTGTAACTTATGGCGGGAGGGCCAGGGGCTACGAGCAGTACTTC
CAWSVTYGGRARGYEQYF
>.|13|.|TRBV30|TRBJ1-5
TGTGCCTGGAACAGGGTGGGCAATCAGCCCCAGCATTTT
CAWNRVGNQPQHF
>TRBD1|16|.|TRBV27|TRBJ2-1
TGTGCCAGCAGTCTTGGAGCAGGGGGCTCATACAATGAGCAGTTCTTC
CASSLGAGGSYNEQFF
>TRBD1|14|.|TRBV10-2|TRBJ1-1
TGCGCCAGCAGTGAGGTGACAGGGGTGACTGAAGCTTTCTTT
CASSEVTGVTEAFF
>TRBD1|15|few|TRBV7-2|TRBJ1-1
TGTGCCAGCAGCTTGAGACAGGGGTCGAGGACTGAAGCTTTCTTT
CASSLRQGSRTEAFF
>TRBD2|15|few|TRBV7-2|TRBJ2-1
TGTGCCAGCAGCTTGACTAGCACACGAAGGGATGAGCAGTTCTTC
CASSLTSTRRDEQFF
>TRBD1|16|once|TRBV2|TRBJ1-1
TGTGCCAGCAGTGCCATTCGACAGGGGGTGAACACTGAAGCTTTCTTT
CASSAIRQGVNTEAFF
>TRBD1|15|.|TRBV5-1|TRBJ2-7
TGCGCCAGCAGCAAAGTCGACAGGGTAGGGGACGAGCAGTACTTC
CASSKVDRVGDEQYF
>TRBD1|15|.|TRBV28|TRBJ1-2
TGTGCCAGCAGATACCCTACAGGGGCCGTCTATGGCTACACCTTC
CASRYPTGAVYGYTF
>TRBD2|14|.|TRBV19|TRBJ2-5
TGTGCCAGTAGTCGGCGGGAGGGAGAAGAGACCCAGTACTTC
CASSRREGEETQYF
>TRBD1|15|few|TRBV10-3|TRBJ1-1
TGTGCCATCAGTGAGACAGGGGGGAAGAGCACTGAAGCTTTCTTT
CAISETGGKSTEAFF
>TRBD1|15|.|TRBV18|TRBJ1-1
TGTGCCAGCTCTCCTATTACAGGGGGCGAAACTGAAGCTTTCTTT
CASSPITGGETEAFF
>TRBD1|15|.|TRBV7-9|TRBJ2-3
TGTGCCAGCAGCTTCGGGACAGGGGGCACAGATACGCAGTATTTT
CASSFGTGGTDTQYF
>TRBD2|16|.|TRBV7-3|TRBJ2-5
TGTGCCAGCAGCTTAGGTGCGGAGCGGGAGAAGCGGACCCAGTACTTC
CASSLGAEREKRTQYF
>.|14|.|TRBV28|TRBJ1-2
TGTGCCAGCATTATCCCAGGTCGTAGCTATGGCTACACCTTC
CASIIPGRSYGYTF
>TRBD1|17|.|TRBV4-1|TRBJ1-5
TGCGCCAGCAGCCAAGACCATTACAGGGGTGGCAATCAGCCCCAGCATTTT
CASSQDHYRGGNQPQHF
>.|15|.|TRBV9|TRBJ2-7
TGTGCCAGCAGCGTAGTAAAAGGGGACTCCTACGAGCAGTACTTC
CASSVVKGDSYEQYF